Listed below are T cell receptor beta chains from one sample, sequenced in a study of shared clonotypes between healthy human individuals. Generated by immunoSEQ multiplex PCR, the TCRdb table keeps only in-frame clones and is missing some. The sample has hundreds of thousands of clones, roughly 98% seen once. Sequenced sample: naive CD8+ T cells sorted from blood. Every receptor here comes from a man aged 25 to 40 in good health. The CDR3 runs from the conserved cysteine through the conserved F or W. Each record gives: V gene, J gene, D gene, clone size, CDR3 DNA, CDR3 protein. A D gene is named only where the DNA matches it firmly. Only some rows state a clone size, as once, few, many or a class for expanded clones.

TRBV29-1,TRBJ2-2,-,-,TGCACTCTCCCGAATAAGGGGGGCCCTGGCGGGGAGCTGTTTTTT,CTLPNKGGPGGELFF
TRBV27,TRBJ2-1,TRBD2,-,TGTGCCAGCAGTCCCTCAGCGGGGGAGTCTCACAATGAGCAGTTCTTC,CASSPSAGESHNEQFF
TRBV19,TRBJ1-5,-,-,TGTGCCAGTAGTAAACGTCCGGGAGGGAATAGCAATCAGCCCCAGCATTTT,CASSKRPGGNSNQPQHF
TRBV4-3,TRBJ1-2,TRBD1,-,TGCGCCAGCAGCCAAGATTTCCGGGACAGGGGTGTATTGGGCTACACCTTC,CASSQDFRDRGVLGYTF
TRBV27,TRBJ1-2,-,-,TGTGCCAGCAGGCATGGGGGGACTAACTATGGCTACACCTTC,CASRHGGTNYGYTF
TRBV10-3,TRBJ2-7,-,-,TGTGCCATCAGTCACCCCGGGACTCAAACACTCTACGAGCAGTACTTC,CAISHPGTQTLYEQYF
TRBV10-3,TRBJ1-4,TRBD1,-,TGTGCCATCAGTGAGTCGCCGGGACAGCCTACAACTAATGAAAAACTGTTTTTT,CAISESPGQPTTNEKLFF
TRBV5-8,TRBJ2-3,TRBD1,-,TGTGCCAGCAGCACAGGACAGGGATCAGATACGCAGTATTTT,CASSTGQGSDTQYF
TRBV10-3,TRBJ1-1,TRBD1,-,TGTGCCATCAGGTCGCCCGGGACAGGGGGGACTGAAGCTTTCTTT,CAIRSPGTGGTEAFF
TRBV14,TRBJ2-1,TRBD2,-,TGTGCCAGCAGCCAAGGCCGTCTAGCGGGAGAGTGGGGAAGCTCCTACAATGAGCAGTTCTTC,CASSQGRLAGEWGSSYNEQFF
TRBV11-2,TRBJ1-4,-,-,TGTGCCAGCAGCTTAGTGGGGACGGAAAATGAAAAACTGTTTTTT,CASSLVGTENEKLFF
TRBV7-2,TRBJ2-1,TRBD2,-,TGTGCCAGCAGCTTAAAAACTCGACTAGCGGGAGTAACTATGAATGAGCAGTTCTTC,CASSLKTRLAGVTMNEQFF
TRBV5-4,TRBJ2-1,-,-,TGTGCCAGCAGCGTCCAGGGGGGTGGGCTACTGCAGTTCTTC,CASSVQGGGLLQFF
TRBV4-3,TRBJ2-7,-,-,TGCGCCAGCAGCCAAGAAACTAGTATCAACTCCTACGAGCAGTACTTC,CASSQETSINSYEQYF
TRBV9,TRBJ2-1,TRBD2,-,TGTGCCAGCAGCGTGGGACTAGTAAATGAGCAGTTCTTC,CASSVGLVNEQFF
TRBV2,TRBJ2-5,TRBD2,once,TGTGCCAGCACGGGTTTGGGACTAGGGGGGGAGACCCAGTACTTC,CASTGLGLGGETQYF
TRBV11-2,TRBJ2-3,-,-,TGTGCCAGCAGTATAGGTCGCGATACGCAGTATTTT,CASSIGRDTQYF
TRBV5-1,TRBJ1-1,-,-,TGCGCCAGCAGCCCCTCGGGGATGATTCGGGACACTGAAGCTTTCTTT,CASSPSGMIRDTEAFF
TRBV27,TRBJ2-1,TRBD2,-,TGTGCCAGCAGTCAGGGACTAGCCGAGCAGTTCTTC,CASSQGLAEQFF
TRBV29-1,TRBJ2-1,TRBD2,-,TGCAGCGTTTTAGCGGGACCTATTTACAATGAGCAGTTCTTC,CSVLAGPIYNEQFF
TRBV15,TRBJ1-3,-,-,TGTGCCACCCGAACCGTTGGAAACACCATATATTTT,CATRTVGNTIYF
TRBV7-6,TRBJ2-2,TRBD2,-,TGTGCCAGCAGCGTAGCGGGTAGCACCGGGGAGCTGTTTTTT,CASSVAGSTGELFF
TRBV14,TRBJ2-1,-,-,TGTGCCAGCAGCCAAGTTTTAGGGAATGAGCAGTTCTTC,CASSQVLGNEQFF
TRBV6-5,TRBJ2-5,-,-,TGTGCCAGCAGTTGGGGGGCGGGGTTGGAGACCCAGTACTTC,CASSWGAGLETQYF
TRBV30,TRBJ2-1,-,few,TGTGCCTGGGTACCGGGACCAGGAGGGGGCAATGAGCAGTTCTTC,CAWVPGPGGGNEQFF
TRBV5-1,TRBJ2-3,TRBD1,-,TGCGCCAGCAGCTCTCGGACAGGGATTAGCACAGATACGCAGTATTTT,CASSSRTGISTDTQYF
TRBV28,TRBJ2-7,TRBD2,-,TGTGCCAGCAGTCCCCCGGGAGGGCCCCACGAGCAGTACTTC,CASSPPGGPHEQYF
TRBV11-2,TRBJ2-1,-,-,TGTGCCAGCAGCGGGGGGCGGGAGACTCTTTACAATGAGCAGTTCTTC,CASSGGRETLYNEQFF
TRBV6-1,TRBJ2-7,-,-,TGTGCCAGCCGCGTGGAGTACGAGCAGTACTTC,CASRVEYEQYF
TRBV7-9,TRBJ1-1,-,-,TGTGCCAGCAGCTATTCGGGGACTGAAGCTTTCTTT,CASSYSGTEAFF
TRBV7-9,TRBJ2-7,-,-,TGTGCCAGCAGCTTAGTCGTCGGGGACTCCTACGAGCAGTACTTC,CASSLVVGDSYEQYF
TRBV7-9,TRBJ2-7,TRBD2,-,TGTGCCAGCAGCCCTCCGGGACTAGCGGGGGACTACGAGCAGTACTTC,CASSPPGLAGDYEQYF
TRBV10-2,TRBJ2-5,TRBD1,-,TGCGCCAGCAATCCAGGGACAGCCAGTTGGGAGACCCAGTACTTC,CASNPGTASWETQYF
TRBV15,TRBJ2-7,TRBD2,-,TGTGCCACCAGCAGAGTGGGCGGGAGGCCGACGACCTACGAGCAGTACTTC,CATSRVGGRPTTYEQYF
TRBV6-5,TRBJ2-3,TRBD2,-,TGTGCCAGCGGGGCGGGAGTTAGCACAGATACGCAGTATTTT,CASGAGVSTDTQYF
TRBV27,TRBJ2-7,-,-,TGTGCCAGCAGTTTATCGAGGGCCACCTACGAGCAGTACTTC,CASSLSRATYEQYF
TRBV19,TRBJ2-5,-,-,TGTGCCAGTAGTATCGGGGCACTTCAGTACTTC,CASSIGALQYF
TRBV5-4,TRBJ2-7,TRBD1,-,TGTGCCAGCAGCTCAGGGACAGGGGAGCAGTACTTC,CASSSGTGEQYF
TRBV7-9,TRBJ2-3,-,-,TGTGCCAGCAGCCTGGGGACCGGTGGAGATACGCAGTATTTT,CASSLGTGGDTQYF
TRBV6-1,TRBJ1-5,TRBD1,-,TGTGCCAGCAGTGAAAAGACAGGGGTTAGCAATCAGCCCCAGCATTTT,CASSEKTGVSNQPQHF
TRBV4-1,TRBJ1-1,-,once,TGCGCCAGCAGCCTTCGGGCGGGGAGGGTAGACACTGAAGCTTTCTTT,CASSLRAGRVDTEAFF